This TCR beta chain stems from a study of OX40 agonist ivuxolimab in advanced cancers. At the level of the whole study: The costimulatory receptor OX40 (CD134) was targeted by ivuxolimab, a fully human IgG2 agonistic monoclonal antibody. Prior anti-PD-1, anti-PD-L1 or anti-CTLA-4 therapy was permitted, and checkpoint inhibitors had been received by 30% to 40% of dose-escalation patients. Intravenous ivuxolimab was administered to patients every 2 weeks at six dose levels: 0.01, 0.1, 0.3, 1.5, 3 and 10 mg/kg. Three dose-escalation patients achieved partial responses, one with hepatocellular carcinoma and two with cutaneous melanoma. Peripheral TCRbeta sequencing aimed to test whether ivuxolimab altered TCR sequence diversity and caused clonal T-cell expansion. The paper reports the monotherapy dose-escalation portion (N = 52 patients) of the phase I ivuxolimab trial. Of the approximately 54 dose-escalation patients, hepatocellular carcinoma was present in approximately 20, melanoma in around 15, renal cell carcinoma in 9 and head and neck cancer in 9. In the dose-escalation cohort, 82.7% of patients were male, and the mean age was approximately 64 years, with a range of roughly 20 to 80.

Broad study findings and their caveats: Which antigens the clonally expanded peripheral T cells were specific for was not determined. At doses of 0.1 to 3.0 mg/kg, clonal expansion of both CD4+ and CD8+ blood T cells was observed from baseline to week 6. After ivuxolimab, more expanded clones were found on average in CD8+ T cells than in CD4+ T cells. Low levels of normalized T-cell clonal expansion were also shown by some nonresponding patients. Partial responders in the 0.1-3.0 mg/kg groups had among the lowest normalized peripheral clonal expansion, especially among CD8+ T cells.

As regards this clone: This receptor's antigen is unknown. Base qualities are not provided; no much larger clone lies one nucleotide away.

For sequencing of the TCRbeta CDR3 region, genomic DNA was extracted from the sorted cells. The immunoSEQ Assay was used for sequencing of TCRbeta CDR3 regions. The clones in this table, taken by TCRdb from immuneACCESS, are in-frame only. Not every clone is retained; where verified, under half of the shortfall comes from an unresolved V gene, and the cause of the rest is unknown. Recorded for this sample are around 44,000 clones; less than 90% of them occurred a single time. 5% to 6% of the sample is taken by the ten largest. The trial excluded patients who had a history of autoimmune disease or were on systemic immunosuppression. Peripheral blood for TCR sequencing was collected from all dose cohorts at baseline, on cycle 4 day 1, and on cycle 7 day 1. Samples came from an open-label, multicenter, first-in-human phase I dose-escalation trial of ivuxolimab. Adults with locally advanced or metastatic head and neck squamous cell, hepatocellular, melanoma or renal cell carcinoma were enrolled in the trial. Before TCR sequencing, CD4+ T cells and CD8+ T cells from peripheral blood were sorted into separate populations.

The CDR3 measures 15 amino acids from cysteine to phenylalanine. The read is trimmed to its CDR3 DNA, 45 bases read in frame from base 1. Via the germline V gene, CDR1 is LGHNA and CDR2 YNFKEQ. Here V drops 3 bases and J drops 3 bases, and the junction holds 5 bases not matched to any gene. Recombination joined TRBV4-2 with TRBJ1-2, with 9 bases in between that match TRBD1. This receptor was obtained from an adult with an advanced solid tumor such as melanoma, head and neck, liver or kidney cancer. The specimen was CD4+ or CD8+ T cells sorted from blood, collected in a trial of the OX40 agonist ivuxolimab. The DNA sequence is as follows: TGTGCCAGCAGCCAGGACACAGGGGGCTACTATGGCTACACCTTC. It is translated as CASSQDTGGYYGYTF.